This T cell receptor (beta chain) appears in the sequencing data of a study of shared clonotypes between healthy human individuals. This clone came up once. For sorted subsets, about 0.2 ug DNA per replicate equaled 30,000 or so T cell genomes. Generated by immunoSEQ multiplex PCR, the TCRdb table keeps only in-frame clones and is missing some. The table lists fewer than 1.8 million clones, 97% to 99% of them singletons. The CDR3 has 15 residues. With 5 bases removed from V and 3 bases from J, the gap between germline ends came to 14 bases. Germline-derived CDR1 and CDR2 are SGHTA and FQGNSA. The sequence was collected from a man aged 30 to 39 in good health. The sequenced material came from naive CD4+ T cells sorted from blood. The subset is: CD45RA+ positively selected. The J gene is TRBJ1-5, the V gene TRBV7-2, with a tentative D call TRBD1 (5 bases). This CDR3 reads CASSTEWGTNQPQHF. The CDR3 bases are TGTGCCAGCAGCACAGAGTGGGGGACCAATCAGCCCCAGCATTTT.